These 19 T cell receptor beta chains were all obtained from the same sample, sequenced in a study of T cells after yellow fever vaccination. TCRdb fed the 5' RACE reads into MiXCR, producing one record per CDR3 protein. In the table there are 100,000 to 150,000 distinct CDR3 sequences, 13% to 15% of which are singletons. The sample here was CD8+ T cells sorted from PBMCs, taken 5 days after the yellow fever booster vaccination. The receptor set was obtained from a man aged 18-30 years who received the YFV17D yellow fever vaccine.

This clonotype came up a few times. The rearrangement links TRBV6-6 to TRBJ1-1; D might be TRBD1 (5 bases). Trimming stripped 5 bases from V and 5 bases from J, with 12 bases between. CDR3 length: 13 residues. Germline CDR1 MNHNY, CDR2 SVGAGI (reference sequence). The CDR3 sequence is CASSPGGRTEAFF. For the CDR3, the DNA is TGTGCCAGCAGTCCTGGGGGGAGGACTGAAGCTTTCTTT.

This chain joins TRBV4-1 and TRBJ1-1, with a possible D match to TRBD1 (5 bases). The CDR3 sequence is 20 residues long. Trimming took off 1 base at V and 0 bases at J, with 24 bases between the two ends. In germline, CDR1 is MGHRA, CDR2 YSYEKL. The DNA for the CDR3 is TGCGCCAGCAGCCAAGTAGTTTTGGGAGCTCCGGGGGGATTGAACACTGAAGCTTTCTTT. It encodes CASSQVVLGAPGGLNTEAFF.

This clonotype was picked up many times. V and J are TRBV11-2 and TRBJ2-2; D not certain. Deletions cut 1 base from V and 8 bases from J, with 8 bases between. Germline V gene sequence: CDR1 SGHAT, CDR2 FQNNGV. The CDR3 loop spans 13 amino acids. The CDR3 region is CASSLVGLGELFF. In DNA form, the CDR3 reads TGTGCCAGCAGCTTAGTGGGCTTGGGGGAGCTGTTTTTT.

This clonotype was seen at least ten times. The chain is built from TRBV19 and TRBJ1-1; TRBD1 aligns across 10 bases. Germline CDR1 and CDR2: LNHDA and SQIVND (reference sequence). V lost 5 bases to trimming and J lost 6 bases; unmatched junction nucleotides: 0. The CDR3 has 12 amino acids. The DNA for the CDR3 is TGTGCCAGTAGTGACAGGGGGCCTGAAGCTTTCTTT. Translating gives CASSDRGPEAFF.

This clonotype was detected a few times. CDR3 region: CASSPTGLRYEQFF. CDR3 DNA sequence: TGTGCCAGCAGCCCGACAGGGTTGAGGTATGAGCAGTTCTTC. The chain uses TRBV11-2 and TRBJ2-1, with 7 bases identical to TRBD1. The CDR3 runs 14 residues. The trim removed 5 bases at V and 8 bases at J, leaving 9 bases unmatched. Germline CDR1 reads SGHAT; CDR2 reads FQNNGV.

The V call is TRBV7-6, the J call TRBJ1-5; no clear D gene. In germline, CDR1 is SGHVS, CDR2 FNYEAQ. This CDR3 has 16 residues. Trimming cost V 0 bases and J 1 base, with 10 bases left between them. This CDR3 is CASSLASAESNQPQHF. The CDR3 nucleotides read TGTGCCAGCAGCTTAGCCAGCGCAGAGAGCAATCAGCCCCAGCATTTT.

This rearrangement joins TRBV20-1 to TRBJ2-4; TRBD2 might be the D (7 bases). Germline V gene sequence: CDR1 DFQATT, CDR2 SNEGSKA (reference sequence). The V gene lost 8 bases and the J gene lost 8 bases, with 19 bases spanning the gap. The CDR3 loop spans 13 amino acids. CDR3 protein: CSPQRGGGDIQYF. CDR3 DNA: TGCAGTCCCCAGAGGGGGGGCGGGGACATTCAGTACTTC.

The chain joins TRBV5-8 to TRBJ2-7; either TRBD1 or TRBD2 may fit D (5 bases each). The CDR3 is 14 residues long. V was cut by 2 bases and J by 3 bases, with 12 bases left in between. Germline V lookup: CDR1 SGHTS, CDR2 YDEGEE. CDR3 region: CASSFGTYHYEQYV. The CDR3 DNA is TGTGCCAGCAGCTTCGGGACGTACCACTACGAGCAGTACGTC.

In this sample, this clonotype turned up a few times. The J gene is TRBJ1-1, the V gene TRBV18; possibly TRBD1 for D (5 bases). The CDR3 runs 21 residues. V lost 4 bases, J lost 0 bases, and 30 bases lay in between. Germline V gives CDR1 KGHSH, CDR2 LQKENI. In DNA form, the CDR3 reads TGTGCCAGCTCACTTGGGACGGCTGGATTCGTCTACTTCCCCATGAACACTGAAGCTTTCTTT. It codes for CASSLGTAGFVYFPMNTEAFF.

The chain carries TRBV4-3 and TRBJ1-2; D is possibly TRBD1 (5 bases). This CDR3 contains 15 residues. Per the germline V gene, CDR1 is LGHNA and CDR2 is YSLEER. The V end was cut by 0 bases, the J end by 8 bases, with 16 bases between. CDR3 DNA: TGCGCCAGCAGCCAAGATGGGGGGGGATTTAACGGCTACACCTTC. Amino acid sequence: CASSQDGGGFNGYTF.

This rearrangement joins TRBV28 to TRBJ2-5; D possibly corresponds to TRBD1 (6 bases). This CDR3 is 14 amino acids long. The V end was cut by 6 bases, the J end by 5 bases, with 16 bases between. Germline V gene data show CDR1 as MDHEN and CDR2 as SYDVKM. The CDR3 region is CASRDLDSEETQYF. The CDR3 DNA is TGTGCCAGCAGAGATCTGGACAGTGAGGAGACCCAGTACTTC.

This clonotype was seen many times. This sequence joins TRBV7-9 and TRBJ2-3, with D maybe TRBD2 (6 bases). The CDR3 extends over 16 amino acids. Germline V CDR1 and CDR2: SEHNR, FQNEAQ (reference sequence). Trimming cost V 4 bases and J 2 bases, with 16 bases left between them. The CDR3 protein is CASSYPGTGLTDTQYF. The CDR3 DNA sequence: TGTGCCAGCAGCTACCCCGGGACGGGACTCACAGATACGCAGTATTTT. Supplemented by reference TRBV7-9 and TRBJ2-3, the full variable domain reads DTGVSQNPRHKITKRGQNVTFRCDPISEHNRLYWYRQTLGQGPEFLTYFQNEAQLEKSRLLSDRFSAERPKGSFSTLEIQRTEQGDSAMYLCASSYPGTGLTDTQYFGPGTRLTVL.

The chain carries TRBV7-6 and TRBJ1-1; maybe TRBD1 (6 bases). V lost 2 bases, J lost 5 bases, and 12 bases lay in between. The CDR3 runs to 14 residues. CDR1 is SGHVS, CDR2 FNYEAQ, per germline. CDR3: CASSLIGGGTEAFF. CDR3 nucleotide sequence: TGTGCCAGCAGCTTAATAGGAGGGGGGACTGAAGCTTTCTTT.

V and J are TRBV9 and TRBJ2-5, with 12 bases lining up with TRBD2. Germline CDR1 is SGDLS and CDR2 is YYNGEE. The J segment lost 3 bases and the V segment lost 4 bases, leaving 10 bases of the junction unmatched. The CDR3 has 17 residues. The CDR3 region is CASSSRLAGAQEETQYF. The CDR3 DNA sequence: TGTGCCAGCAGCTCCCGACTAGCGGGGGCCCAGGAAGAGACCCAGTACTTC.

J is TRBJ2-6 and V is TRBV9; 8 bases line up with TRBD2. CDR1 is SGDLS and CDR2 is YYNGEE in the germline V gene. The CDR3 length is 17 residues. Trimming cost V 5 bases and J 2 bases; bases outside gene matches: 9. This CDR3 is CASSPGLGPTGANVLTF. CDR3 DNA: TGTGCCAGCAGTCCGGGACTAGGCCCCACTGGGGCCAACGTCCTGACTTTC.

This clonotype occurred a few times. The V call is TRBV20-1, the J call TRBJ1-1; D is possibly TRBD1 (5 bases). The CDR3 runs 15 residues. V was cut by 1 base and J by 5 bases, with 17 bases left in between. The germline V gene has CDR1 DFQATT and CDR2 SNEGSKA (reference sequence). The CDR3 protein is CSARGEGQGVTEAFF. CDR3 in DNA: TGCAGTGCTAGAGGAGAGGGCCAGGGAGTAACTGAAGCTTTCTTT.

This clonotype came up a few times. The chain recombines TRBV5-1 with TRBJ2-1; possible D gene TRBD2, 5 bases. V was clipped by 0 bases and J by 6 bases, with 13 bases between them. The CDR3 extends over 15 amino acids. Germline-derived CDR1 and CDR2 are SGHRS and YFSETQ. The CDR3 region is CASSLGGEGVNEQFF. CDR3 sequence (DNA): TGCGCCAGCAGCTTGGGAGGTGAGGGTGTCAATGAGCAGTTCTTC.

This clonotype showed up just a few times. The chain carries TRBV11-2 and TRBJ2-1; TRBD1 or TRBD2 may be the D gene (5 bases each). CDR3 length: 16 amino acids. V was pared by 3 bases and J by 2 bases, with 14 bases between. Germline CDR1 and CDR2: SGHAT and FQNNGV. The CDR3: CASSLGPREPYNEQFF. CDR3 sequence (DNA): TGTGCCAGCAGCTTGGGACCTAGGGAGCCCTACAATGAGCAGTTCTTC.

This clonotype has a handful of counts. V and J are TRBV7-8 and TRBJ1-4, with 7 bases that match TRBD1. J was trimmed by 0 bases and V by 5 bases; bases with no gene match: 6. The CDR3 consists of 16 residues. CDR1 and CDR2 (germline): SGHVS, FQNEAQ. In DNA, the CDR3 is TGTGCCAGCAGCACCGGGGACAGATCAACTAATGAAAAACTGTTTTTT. As protein: CASSTGDRSTNEKLFF. The full variable domain, its missing parts supplied by reference TRBV7-8 and TRBJ1-4, is GAGVSQSPRYKVAKRGQDVALRCDPISGHVSLFWYQQALGQGPEFLTYFQNEAQLDKSGLPSDRFFAERPEGSVSTLKIQRTQQEDSAVYLCASSTGDRSTNEKLFFGSGTQLSVL.